This T cell receptor (beta chain) was captured in a study of T-cell reconstitution after alpha-beta-depleted transplantation in children (dated by TCRdb to 2015 to 2016). Notes on the research overall: The study quantitatively tracked T-cell immune reconstitution after TCRalphabeta/CD19-depleted allogeneic hematopoietic cell transplantation in children using TCR repertoire profiling.

Summary of the overall study and its limitations: The apparently early alphabetaT-cell count recovery about two months after transplant was reportedly dependent on only several hundred rapidly expanded clones derived from non-depleted graft cells. In some patients, the high TCRbeta diversity seen at day 60 was put down to recipient T cells and intrathymic progenitors that had survived conditioning. Hyperexpanded clone frequencies declined over subsequent months; after one year, T-cell counts and TCRbeta diversity were mostly attributed to newly produced T cells.

Explained via the paper, the treatment or condition label denotes: allogeneic hematopoietic cell transplantation with graft depleted of TCRalphabeta T cells and CD19 B cells. Transplant recipients were children who received TCRalphabeta/CD19-depleted allogeneic hematopoietic cell grafts. Worth noting for this clonotype: Its antigen target is currently unknown. Within one base of it there is no much larger clone, and no base qualities were kept.

Library generation was performed with PCR. Reads for this sample came from an Illumina HiSeq 2500. To normalize quantification of the TCRbeta repertoire, the TCR libraries were built with molecular barcoding that relied on unique molecular identifiers. TCRdb ran its own pipeline on the public reads, namely fastp trimming at Q25 and MiXCR clone calling, and kept in-frame beta chains. Each CDR3 protein appears once, grouped with its most common genes and DNA. The sample table lists about 90,000 distinct CDR3 sequences, roughly a sixth of them with a count of one. Around 20% of the sample comes from the top ten. From a lookup of the germline V gene, CDR1 and CDR2 are SQVTM and ANQGSEA. Trimming takes 6 bases off V and 0 bases off J; junction bases not matched to a gene: 3. The cysteine opens and the phenylalanine closes a CDR3 of 13 amino acids. Just the 39-base CDR3 DNA is kept, in frame starting at base 1.

The V and J segments used are TRBV29-1 and TRBJ2-3; 7 bases in the junction line up with TRBD1. Sequences were derived from PBMCs, mostly from graft donor cells, sampled 180 days after TCRalphabeta/CD19-depleted stem cell transplant. This clonotype was sampled from a male patient between 2 and 10 years old who had a stem cell transplant for acute lymphoblastic leukemia, so the T cells may come from the graft donor. The sequenced DNA is TGCAGCGTCCGGGACAGCAGCACAGATACGCAGTATTTT. Its protein reads: CSVRDSSTDTQYF.